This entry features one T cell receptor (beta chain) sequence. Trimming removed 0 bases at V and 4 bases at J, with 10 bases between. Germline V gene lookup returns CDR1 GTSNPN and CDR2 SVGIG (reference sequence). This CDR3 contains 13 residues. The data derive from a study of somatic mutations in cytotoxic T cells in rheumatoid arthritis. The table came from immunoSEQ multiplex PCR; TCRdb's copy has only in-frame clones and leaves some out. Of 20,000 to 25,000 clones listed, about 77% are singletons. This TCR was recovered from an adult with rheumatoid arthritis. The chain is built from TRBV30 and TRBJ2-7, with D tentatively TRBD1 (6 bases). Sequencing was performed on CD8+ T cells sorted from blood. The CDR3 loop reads CAWSVGQQYEQYF. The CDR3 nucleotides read TGTGCCTGGAGTGTTGGACAGCAATACGAGCAGTACTTC.